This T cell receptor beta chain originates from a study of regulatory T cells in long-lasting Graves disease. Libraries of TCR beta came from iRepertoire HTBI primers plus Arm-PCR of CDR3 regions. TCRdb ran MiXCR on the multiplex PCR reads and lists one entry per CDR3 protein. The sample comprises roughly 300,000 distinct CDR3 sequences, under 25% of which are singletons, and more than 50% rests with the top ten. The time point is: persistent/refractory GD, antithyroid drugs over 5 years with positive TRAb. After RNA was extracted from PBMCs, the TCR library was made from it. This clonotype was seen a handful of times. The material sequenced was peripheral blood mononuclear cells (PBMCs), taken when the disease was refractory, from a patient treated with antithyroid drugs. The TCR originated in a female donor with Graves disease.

The CDR3 sequence: CASSIGLAGGHEQYF. The CDR3 DNA sequence: TGTGCCAGTAGTATCGGACTAGCGGGAGGCCATGAGCAGTACTTC. This chain links TRBV19 with TRBJ2-7; 14 nucleotides align to TRBD2. Germline CDR1 reads LNHDA; CDR2 reads SQIVND (reference sequence). The CDR3 spans 15 residues. V dropped 3 bases and J dropped 7; count of bases not matched to a gene: 5.